Below are 32 T cell receptor beta chains sequenced from a single sample in a study of cytomegalovirus exposure and HLA in healthy donors. The study ran its PCR with 60 Vbeta and 13 Jbeta primers. TCRdb's table, derived via immunoSEQ multiplex PCR, lists solely in-frame clones and lacks some. Found here are under 150,000 clones, roughly 85% of them singletons; the top ten hold 1.5% to 2%. The sequenced sample was PBMCs. The receptors come from a woman between 25 and 40 years old in good health and CMV-seronegative.

V usage is TRBV6-1 and J usage is TRBJ1-1, with D maybe TRBD1 (6 bases). Germline V lookup: CDR1 MNHNS, CDR2 SASEGT. The CDR3 sequence is 15 residues long. V lost 3 bases to trimming and J lost 1 base, with 12 bases between them. DNA of the CDR3: TGTGCCAGCAGTGAGGTGCAAGGGGGGAACACTGAAGCTTTCTTT. It translates to CASSEVQGGNTEAFF.

V and J are TRBV19 and TRBJ2-5; TRBD2 might be the D (6 bases). This CDR3 contains 13 residues. Trimming pared 3 bases from V and 4 bases from J, leaving 9 bases between. Germline CDR1 reads LNHDA; CDR2 reads SQIVND (reference sequence). This chain's CDR3 is CASSILAAETQYF. In nucleotides, the CDR3 is TGTGCCAGTAGTATCTTAGCGGCAGAGACCCAGTACTTC.

V gene TRBV5-1 combines with J gene TRBJ2-2; maybe TRBD1 (6 bases). Germline V gene sequence: CDR1 SGHRS, CDR2 YFSETQ. The V and J ends lost 0 bases and 7 bases respectively, with 13 bases between them. CDR3 length equals 15 residues. The CDR3 sequence: CASSLDRAIVGELFF. In nucleotides, the CDR3 is TGCGCCAGCAGCTTGGACAGGGCGATCGTCGGGGAGCTGTTTTTT.

The rearrangement joins TRBV6-1 to TRBJ2-7; the D gene is possibly TRBD2 (6 bases). Trimming removed 6 bases from V and 6 bases from J, with 18 bases in between. This CDR3 is built from 14 residues. Germline V CDR1 and CDR2: MNHNS, SASEGT. CDR3 in amino acids: CASSRELEGSEQYF. The CDR3 nucleotides read TGTGCCAGCAGCCGCGAGCTGGAGGGGAGCGAGCAGTACTTC.

The chain uses TRBV7-9 and TRBJ2-7; D may be TRBD1 (5 bases). There are 13 residues in the CDR3. CDR1 and CDR2 (germline): SEHNR, FQNEAQ (reference sequence). Deletions cut 5 bases from V and 2 bases from J, with 10 bases between. The CDR3: CASSRQGTYEQYF. The CDR3 DNA is TGTGCCAGCAGCCGCCAGGGCACCTACGAGCAGTACTTC. Complete variable domain (other parts from reference TRBV7-9 and TRBJ2-7): DTGVSQNPRHKITKRGQNVTFRCDPISEHNRLYWYRQTLGQGPEFLTYFQNEAQLEKSRLLSDRFSAERPKGSFSTLEIQRTEQGDSAMYLCASSRQGTYEQYFGPGTRLTVT.

The chain joins TRBV5-4 to TRBJ1-2; the match to TRBD1 covers 9 bases. The CDR3 is 15 residues long. J lost 4 bases, V lost 4 bases, and 8 bases had no gene match. CDR1 is SGHNT and CDR2 is YYREEE in the germline V gene (reference sequence). The CDR3 loop is CASSPGQGSVYGYTF. Here the CDR3 DNA reads TGTGCCAGCAGCCCGGGACAGGGCTCCGTCTATGGCTACACCTTC.

The chain recombines TRBV25-1 with TRBJ2-7; 8 nucleotides align to TRBD1. The CDR3 extends over 16 amino acids. Trimming took 0 bases from V and 0 from J; bases not matched to a gene: 4. Germline assignment: CDR1 MGHDK and CDR2 SYGVNS. CDR3 protein: CASSEYGTGNSYEQYF. The CDR3 DNA follows: TGTGCCAGCAGTGAATATGGGACAGGCAACTCCTACGAGCAGTACTTC.

The rearrangement links TRBV4-2 to TRBJ1-2; D gene uncertain. The V end lost 3 bases, the J end lost 6 bases, and 14 bases lay between the germline ends. CDR3 length equals 14 residues. Germline CDR1 and CDR2: LGHNA and YNFKEQ. CDR3 amino acids: CASSQGSRDDGYTF. CDR3 nucleotides: TGTGCCAGCAGCCAGGGGAGTCGGGATGATGGCTACACCTTC.

This clone was detected only once. The chain is built from TRBV9 and TRBJ1-1; 7 bases agree with TRBD1. The CDR3 is made up of 15 amino acids. CDR1 is SGDLS, CDR2 YYNGEE, per germline. The V segment lost 2 bases and the J segment 9 bases; nucleotides outside the gene matches: 13. The chain's CDR3 is CASSVTTSQGSQAFF. CDR3 coding DNA: TGTGCCAGCAGCGTTACTACTTCACAGGGGTCGCAAGCTTTCTTT. Drawing the rest from reference TRBV9 and TRBJ1-1, the complete variable domain is DSGVTQTPKHLITATGQRVTLRCSPRSGDLSVYWYQQSLDQGLQFLIQYYNGEERAKGNILERFSAQQFPDLHSELNLSSLELGDSALYFCASSVTTSQGSQAFFGQGTRLTVV.

The V and J genes are TRBV18 and TRBJ2-7; 7 bases are a match to TRBD1. J lost 7 bases, V lost 6 bases, and 9 bases had no gene match. This CDR3 comprises 13 residues. CDR1 and CDR2 (germline): KGHSH, LQKENI. This CDR3 reads CASSYQGDGEQYF. CDR3 nucleotides: TGTGCCAGCTCGTATCAGGGGGATGGTGAGCAGTACTTC.

Only a few counts were recorded for this clone. The chain carries TRBV11-2 and TRBJ2-1; weak D call: TRBD1 (5 bases). Germline CDR1 SGHAT, CDR2 FQNNGV. The CDR3 extends over 14 amino acids. Trimming removed 5 bases from V and 6 bases from J, with 14 bases in between. This chain's CDR3 is CASSPPRAANEQFF. The CDR3 nucleotides read TGTGCCAGCAGCCCCCCCAGGGCCGCCAATGAGCAGTTCTTC.

The rearrangement links TRBV2 to TRBJ2-7; TRBD1 aligns across 7 bases. The CDR3 is 16 residues long. Germline trimming cut 6 bases from V and 2 bases from J; bases unmatched to any gene: 13. Germline-derived CDR1 and CDR2 are SNHLY and FYNNEI. CDR3 residues: CASRPTGPGDPYEQYF. DNA of the CDR3: TGTGCCAGCAGACCGACAGGGCCCGGGGACCCCTACGAGCAGTACTTC.

J is TRBJ2-1 and V is TRBV2; tentative D call: TRBD1 (6 bases). The germline V and J ends were trimmed by 7 bases and 0 bases, with 13 bases remaining between them. The CDR3 loop spans 15 amino acids. Germline lookup yields CDR1 SNHLY and CDR2 FYNNEI. CDR3 DNA sequence: TGTGCCAGCAATCGGGACACAAGCTCCTACAATGAGCAGTTCTTC. Its protein product is CASNRDTSSYNEQFF.

The CDR3 here is CASSFTGAYNSPLHF. For the CDR3, the DNA is TGTGCCAGCAGTTTCACAGGGGCCTATAATTCACCCCTCCACTTT. J is TRBJ1-6 and V is TRBV27; 7 positions match TRBD1. The CDR3 has 15 amino acids. CDR1 MNHEY and CDR2 SMNVEV come from the germline V gene (reference sequence). The V and J ends lost 3 bases and 2 bases, in that order; junction bases with no gene match: 1.

The chain combines TRBV21-1 with TRBJ1-1. TRBV21-1 is noted as a pseudogene. The CDR3 is 11 residues long. The CDR3 reads CASSKADEAFF. In DNA, the CDR3 is TGTGCCAGCAGCAAGGCGGATGAAGCTTTCTTT.

This clone was observed a single time. The chain joins TRBV5-4 to TRBJ1-1; possible D gene TRBD1, 6 bases. Germline values: CDR1 SGHNT, CDR2 YYREEE (reference sequence). Trimming took 0 bases from V and 0 from J, leaving 12 bases between them. This CDR3 region has 16 residues. DNA for the CDR3: TGTGCCAGCAGCTTGGAACAGGGACAAATGAACACTGAAGCTTTCTTT. It codes for CASSLEQGQMNTEAFF.

The chain joins TRBV7-6 to TRBJ1-2; D may be TRBD1 (6 bases). The CDR3 runs to 17 residues. The V end lost 5 bases, the J end lost 5 bases, and 24 bases lay between the germline ends. The germline CDR1 and CDR2 sequences are SGHVS and FNYEAQ. CDR3 DNA: TGTGCCAGCAGCCCCAATCCAGGGGCGCCCGGTGGGTATGGCTACACCTTC. Translated: CASSPNPGAPGGYGYTF.

Comments on this clone: Relative to the germline gene, one junction end is altered; a read error may explain this. V is TRBV5-6 and J is TRBJ1-2; 9 bases agree with TRBD1. Per germline, CDR1 SGHDT and CDR2 YYEEEE. The CDR3 runs 18 residues. CDR3 residues: CASRLAGIGTGFNYGYTF. CDR3 nucleotides: TGTGCCAGCAGGTTGGCCGGGATAGGGACAGGGTTTAACTATGGCTACACCTTC.

The rearrangement links TRBV30 to TRBJ2-7; 9 bases fit TRBD2. V was clipped by 0 bases and J by 6 bases; unmatched bases: 9. Germline CDR1 is GTSNPN and CDR2 is SVGIG (reference sequence). This CDR3 comprises 15 residues. CDR3 nucleotides: TGTGCCTGGAGTGTAGGGAGTCTAGCGGGGCGCGAGCAGTACTTC. Its protein is CAWSVGSLAGREQYF.

The chain couples TRBV7-3 to TRBJ2-1, with D possibly matching TRBD1 (5 bases). V gave up 3 bases and J gave up 5 bases, with 11 bases separating them. Germline loops: CDR1 SGHTA, CDR2 FQGTGA. The CDR3 consists of 14 residues. The CDR3 reads CASSFGQLHNEQFF. CDR3 bases: TGTGCCAGCAGCTTTGGACAACTACACAATGAGCAGTTCTTC.

The rearrangement uses TRBV5-8 and TRBJ1-2; D is perhaps TRBD1 (5 bases). The ends were cut back, 4 bases at V and 5 bases at J, with 18 bases in the middle. Germline CDR1 SGHTS, CDR2 YDEGEE. CDR3 length: 15 residues. In DNA, the CDR3 is TGTGCCAGCAGCCCCGGGGGGAGTCTCCCGTATGGCTACACCTTC. This sequence encodes CASSPGGSLPYGYTF.

The chain uses TRBV9 and TRBJ1-1, with 7 bases aligning to TRBD1. This CDR3 contains 14 residues. Per germline, CDR1 SGDLS and CDR2 YYNGEE. Trimming took 4 bases from V and 10 from J; bases not matched to a gene: 13. The CDR3 loop is CASSSWTGPIGAFF. Here the CDR3 DNA reads TGTGCCAGCAGCAGCTGGACAGGCCCTATTGGAGCTTTCTTT.

This clone was counted a few times. The rearrangement joins TRBV19 to TRBJ1-1; a weak D match, TRBD1 (5 bases). Deletions cut 10 bases from V and 1 base from J, with 19 bases between. Germline assignment: CDR1 LNHDA and CDR2 SQIVND (reference sequence). The CDR3 contains 15 residues. The CDR3 loop is CATRQGGASNTEAFF. The CDR3 DNA reads TGTGCCACTAGGCAAGGCGGGGCATCGAACACTGAAGCTTTCTTT.

This chain connects TRBV14 to TRBJ2-5; 8 bases align to TRBD1. The CDR3 contains 17 residues. J gave up 1 base and V 0 bases, and 7 bases lay outside the gene matches. Germline loops: CDR1 SGHDN, CDR2 FVKESK. The CDR3 reads CASSQDWGTGFQETQYF. The CDR3 DNA follows: TGTGCCAGCAGCCAAGATTGGGGGACAGGATTCCAAGAGACCCAGTACTTC.

The rearrangement uses TRBV11-1 and TRBJ1-1; possibly TRBD1 for D (5 bases). CDR1 and CDR2 (germline): SGHAT, FQDESV (reference sequence). V was pared by 3 bases and J by 8 bases, with 10 bases between. This CDR3 region has 12 residues. CDR3 sequence: CASSFRAEEAFF. Here the CDR3 DNA reads TGTGCCAGCAGCTTCAGGGCCGAGGAAGCTTTCTTT.

This chain uses TRBV11-3 with TRBJ2-5; TRBD1 is a possible D gene (5 bases). V dropped 1 base and J dropped 5 bases, with 26 bases sitting between them. Germline-derived CDR1 and CDR2 are SGHNT and YENEEA. CDR3 length: 19 amino acids. The CDR3 loop reads CASSLGKSLTDPRRETQYF. The CDR3 nucleotides are TGTGCCAGCAGCTTAGGGAAAAGCTTGACAGACCCCCGACGGGAGACCCAGTACTTC.

The chain carries TRBV29-1 and TRBJ2-7; D not certain. The CDR3 sequence is 13 residues long. Germline V gene lookup returns CDR1 SQVTM and CDR2 ANQGSEA. V gave up 4 bases and J gave up 4 bases, with 14 bases separating them. The CDR3 sequence: CSVGLLGGYEQYF. Here the CDR3 DNA reads TGCAGCGTTGGACTCCTAGGTGGATACGAGCAGTACTTC.

CDR3 DNA sequence: TGTGCCAGCGGGCGGGACCCCACAGATACGCAGTATTTT. Protein: CASGRDPTDTQYF. The V call is TRBV6-1, the J call TRBJ2-3, with a possible D match to TRBD2 (6 bases). In germline, CDR1 is MNHNS, CDR2 SASEGT. This CDR3 contains 13 residues. The V end was cut by 8 bases, the J end by 2 bases, with 11 bases between.

The chain is built from TRBV5-1 and TRBJ1-2; D gene unclear. V was pared by 0 bases and J by 8 bases, with 8 bases between. Germline V gives CDR1 SGHRS, CDR2 YFSETQ. The CDR3 is 12 residues long. CDR3 region: CASSLDREGYTF. The CDR3 DNA reads as TGCGCCAGCAGCTTGGACCGGGAGGGCTACACCTTC.

This clone was seen only once. The CDR3 loop is CASRRGGSSTDTQYF. Here the CDR3 DNA reads TGCGCCAGCAGGAGGGGGGGGTCGAGCACAGATACGCAGTATTTT. V and J are TRBV5-1 and TRBJ2-3, with D perhaps TRBD2 (7 bases). CDR1 and CDR2 from the germline V gene are SGHRS and YFSETQ. The CDR3 sequence is 15 residues long. Between the trimmed V and J ends, which lost 5 bases and 0 bases, there was a span of 13 bases.

The gene calls are TRBV7-9 and TRBJ2-7; 7 bases align to TRBD1. V shed 5 bases, J shed 2 bases, and the junction held 12 bases outside the gene matches. Looked up from germline, CDR1 is SEHNR and CDR2 is FQNEAQ (reference sequence). CDR3 length: 16 amino acids. CDR3 region: CASSPGRDRSAYEQYF. The CDR3 region has the DNA TGTGCCAGCAGCCCAGGTCGGGACAGATCCGCCTACGAGCAGTACTTC. Combining the CDR3 with reference TRBV7-9 and TRBJ2-7 gives the whole variable domain DTGVSQNPRHKITKRGQNVTFRCDPISEHNRLYWYRQTLGQGPEFLTYFQNEAQLEKSRLLSDRFSAERPKGSFSTLEIQRTEQGDSAMYLCASSPGRDRSAYEQYFGPGTRLTVT.

CDR3 in amino acids: CASSEAPGTGVSYTF. CDR3 nucleotide sequence: TGTGCCAGCAGTGAAGCCCCAGGGACAGGGGTTAGCTACACCTTC. The gene calls are TRBV6-1 and TRBJ1-2; 10 bases line up with TRBD1. Trimming cost V 0 bases and J 9 bases; bases outside gene matches: 7. The CDR3 has 15 amino acids. Germline lookup yields CDR1 MNHNS and CDR2 SASEGT.